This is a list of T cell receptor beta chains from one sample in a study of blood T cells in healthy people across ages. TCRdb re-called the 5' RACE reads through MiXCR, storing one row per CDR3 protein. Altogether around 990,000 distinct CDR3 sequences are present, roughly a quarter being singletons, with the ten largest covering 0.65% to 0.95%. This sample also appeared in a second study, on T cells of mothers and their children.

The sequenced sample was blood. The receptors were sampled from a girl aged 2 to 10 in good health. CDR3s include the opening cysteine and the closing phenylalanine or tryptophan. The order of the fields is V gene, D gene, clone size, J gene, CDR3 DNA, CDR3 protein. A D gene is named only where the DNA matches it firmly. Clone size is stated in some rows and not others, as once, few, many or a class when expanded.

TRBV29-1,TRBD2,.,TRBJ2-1,TGCAGCGTCGTTGGAGAGCGGGGGGAGCAGTTCTTC,CSVVGERGEQFF
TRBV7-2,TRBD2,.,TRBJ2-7,TGTGCCAGCAGCTTATGGCGGGGGGGCCGAGAGCAGTACTTC,CASSLWRGGREQYF
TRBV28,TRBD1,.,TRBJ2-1,TGTGCCAGCAGTTCTTTCGGGACAGGTTACAATGAGCAGTTCTTC,CASSSFGTGYNEQFF
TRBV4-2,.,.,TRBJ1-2,TGTGCCAGCAGCCAAGCTGAGAGGGAGCTTGGGGGCTACACCTTC,CASSQAERELGGYTF
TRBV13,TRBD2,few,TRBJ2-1,TGTGCCAGCAGCTTCCGACTAGCGGGGGGGCCAAGTGTGTTCTTC,CASSFRLAGGPSVFF
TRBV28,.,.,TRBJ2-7,TGTGCCAGCAGTTTAAACCAGGGCGAGCAGTACTTC,CASSLNQGEQYF
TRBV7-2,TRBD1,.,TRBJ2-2,TGTGCCAGCAGCTTAGCGCCGGGACAGGGGGCGTCCGGGGAGCTGTTTTTT,CASSLAPGQGASGELFF
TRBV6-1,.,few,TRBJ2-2,TGTGCCAGCAGTCCCCCGCTCCAGCGCGAGAGGACCGGGGAGCTGTTTTTT,CASSPPLQRERTGELFF
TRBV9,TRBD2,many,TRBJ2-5,TGTGCCAGCAGCGTAGTTGGAGCGGGGGACCAAGAGACCCAGTACTTC,CASSVVGAGDQETQYF
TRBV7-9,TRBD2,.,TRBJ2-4,TGTGCCAGCAGCTTACTCGTCTTCGGGAGGGATGACAAAAACATTCAGTACTTC,CASSLLVFGRDDKNIQYF
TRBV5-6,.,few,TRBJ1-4,TGTGCCAGCCGCCCGTGGGGGTCTAATGAAAAACTGTTTTTT,CASRPWGSNEKLFF
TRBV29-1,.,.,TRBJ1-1,TGCAGCGTTGAAGGCGGCCACTTGAACACTGAAGCTTTCTTT,CSVEGGHLNTEAFF
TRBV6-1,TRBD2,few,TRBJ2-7,TGTGCCAGCAGAGCCCTAGCGGCCGCCTACGAGCAGTACTTC,CASRALAAAYEQYF
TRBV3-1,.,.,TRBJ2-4,TGTGCCAGCAGCCAAGGGTCAGATGGAGGCAAAAACATTCAGTACTTC,CASSQGSDGGKNIQYF
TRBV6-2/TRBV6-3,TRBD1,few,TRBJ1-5,TGTGCCAGCAGTTACACCGGACAGGGGTGGCCCCAGCATTTT,CASSYTGQGWPQHF
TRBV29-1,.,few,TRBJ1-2,TGCAGCGCCCGCTCGTCTGCCATTTACGGCTACACCTTC,CSARSSAIYGYTF
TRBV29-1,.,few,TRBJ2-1,TGCAGCGTTGTTGGCCCCTATATAGTCAATGAGCAGTTCTTC,CSVVGPYIVNEQFF
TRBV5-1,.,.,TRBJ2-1,TGCGCCAGCAGACAGGAATCCTACAATGAGCAGTTCTTC,CASRQESYNEQFF
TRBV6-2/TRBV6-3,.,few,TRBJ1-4,TGTGCCAGCAGTTGGCAGATCTCCGAAAAACTGTTTTTT,CASSWQISEKLFF
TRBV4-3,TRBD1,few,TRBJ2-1,TGCGCCAGCAGCCCAGGGACAGGGAAGTATGAGCAGTTCTTC,CASSPGTGKYEQFF
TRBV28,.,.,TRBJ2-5,TGTGCCAGCAGTGAGCCGCCGGGGGCCCAGTACTTC,CASSEPPGAQYF
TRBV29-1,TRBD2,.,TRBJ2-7,TGCAGCGTTGAAGATTTGCGGGAGGGCCGCGAGCAGTACTTC,CSVEDLREGREQYF
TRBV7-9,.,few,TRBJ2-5,TGTGCCAGCAGCTCTCGGACAGATCAAGAGACCCAGTACTTC,CASSSRTDQETQYF
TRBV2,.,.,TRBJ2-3,TGTGCCAGCACCGACCAAAGCATATATACGCAGTATTTT,CASTDQSIYTQYF
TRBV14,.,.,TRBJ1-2,TGTGCCAGCAGCCACAGCGGGGCTCCGGGTGGCTACACCTTC,CASSHSGAPGGYTF
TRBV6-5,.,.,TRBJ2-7,TGTGCCAGCAGTTACGCCGGGGCCGAGCAGTACTTC,CASSYAGAEQYF
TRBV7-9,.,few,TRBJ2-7,TGTGCCAGCAGCTTATTGAACTCTGAGAACGAGCAGTACTTC,CASSLLNSENEQYF
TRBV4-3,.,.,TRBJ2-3,TGCGCCAGCAGCCAACCTGATACAGATACGCAGTATTTT,CASSQPDTDTQYF
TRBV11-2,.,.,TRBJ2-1,TGTGCCAGCAGCTTGGAGGTAGATTCCTACAATGAGCAGTTCTTC,CASSLEVDSYNEQFF
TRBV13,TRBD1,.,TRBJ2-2,TGTGCCAGCTCCTTGGGACAGATCACCGGGGAGCTGTTTTTT,CASSLGQITGELFF
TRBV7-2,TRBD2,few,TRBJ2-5,TGTGCCAGCACGGACTGGGGGGGACAAGAGACCCAGTACTTC,CASTDWGGQETQYF
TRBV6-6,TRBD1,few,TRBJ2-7,TGTGCCAGCAGTGCCTCAGGGACAGGGTTCGAGCAGTACTTC,CASSASGTGFEQYF
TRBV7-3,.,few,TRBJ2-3,TGTGCCAGCAGCTTAACCCCAACAGGAGGCACGCAGTATTTT,CASSLTPTGGTQYF